This TCR beta chain was recorded in a study of T cell repertoires in ileal Crohn's disease. Points from the study as a whole: Compared with CD4 T cells, sorted CD8 cells carried more expanded clones.

V was trimmed by 5 bases and J by 3 bases, leaving 8 bases between them. Germline CDR1 reads MNHNS; CDR2 reads SASEGT. The CDR3 runs 12 residues. TCRdb keeps only in-frame clones here, not all; method: immunoSEQ multiplex PCR. The table has tens of thousands of clones, about four fifths seen once. As regards this clone: The antigen remains unidentified.

The source of this sequence is an adult with Crohn's disease. Input material: ileal tissue. The chain uses TRBV6-1 and TRBJ2-7; D ambiguous. The CDR3 DNA follows: TGTGCCAGCAGTCAGACTGGCTACGAGCAGTACTTC. It is translated as CASSQTGYEQYF.